This TCR beta chain was found in a study of blood T cells in healthy people across ages. Findings and caveats of the study: Strong correlation existed between TCR beta diversity and naive T cell percentage.

This CDR3 has 15 residues. Germline V gene data show CDR1 as LGHNA and CDR2 as YSLEER. The junction had 13 bases not matched to a gene; V was cut back by 4 bases and J by 7 bases. The authors ran a second PCR of 7 to 11 cycles using a sample-barcoded 5' primer and a J-beta primer mix. MiXCR, applied by TCRdb to the 5' RACE reads, yields one record per CDR3 protein. Here the sample spans approximately 800,000 distinct CDR3 sequences, around 36% being singletons. There were healthy Caucasian individuals from Russia, aged roughly 6 to 100, serving as donors. As regards this clonotype: The antigen remains undetermined.

The clonotype originates from a young man in good health. Sequencing was carried out using blood. The V and J genes are TRBV4-3 and TRBJ2-7, with 7 nucleotides matching TRBD1. CDR3 bases: TGCGCCAGCAGCCGTTTACGACAGGGAGACAATGAGCAGTACTTC. Amino acids: CASSRLRQGDNEQYF.